The rows below give T cell receptor beta chains drawn from one sample of a study of shared clonotypes between healthy human individuals. Profiled with immunoSEQ multiplex PCR; TCRdb holds only in-frame clones, not every one. The table records around 2,000,000 clones, over 85% of them present only once. The sequenced material came from naive CD4+ T cells sorted from blood. The source of these receptors is a man between 18 and 29 years old in good health. Each CDR3 is given with its conserved first and last residue. D genes are given only for firm matches. Rows may omit the clone size; those that give it use once, few, many or a size class.

clone size	J gene	V gene	D gene	CDR3 protein	CDR3 DNA
-	TRBJ2-3	TRBV5-1	-	CASSPKQGNTDTQYF	TGCGCCAGCAGCCCAAAGCAGGGAAACACAGATACGCAGTATTTT
-	TRBJ2-3	TRBV4-1	TRBD2	CASSQGLALSTDTQYF	TGCGCCAGCAGCCAAGGACTAGCCCTTAGCACAGATACGCAGTATTTT
-	TRBJ1-5	TRBV5-5	TRBD1	CASSLRDRETVQPQHF	TGTGCCAGCAGCTTGCGGGACAGGGAAACCGTGCAGCCCCAGCATTTT
-	TRBJ1-6	TRBV7-9	-	CASSLAYTRGYNSPLHF	TGTGCCAGCAGCTTAGCATACACCCGGGGTTATAATTCACCCCTCCACTTT
-	TRBJ1-1	TRBV5-4	-	CASSLWGAEAFF	TGTGCCAGCAGCCTTTGGGGGGCTGAAGCTTTCTTT
-	TRBJ1-2	TRBV10-3	-	CAISVVDNYGYTF	TGTGCCATCAGCGTGGTGGATAACTATGGCTACACCTTC
-	TRBJ2-5	TRBV2	-	CASSPGTYEETQYF	TGTGCCAGCAGTCCCGGGACATATGAAGAGACCCAGTACTTC
-	TRBJ1-1	TRBV18	-	CASSPRGFEAFF	TGTGCCAGCTCACCAAGGGGGTTCGAAGCTTTCTTT
-	TRBJ1-1	TRBV19	TRBD1	CASRNRDREREAFF	TGTGCCAGTAGAAACCGGGACAGGGAAAGGGAAGCTTTCTTT
-	TRBJ2-3	TRBV27	-	CASSLGGRGTDTQYF	TGTGCCAGCAGTTTAGGGGGACGGGGCACAGATACGCAGTATTTT
-	TRBJ2-7	TRBV6-1	-	CASSRQRLSSYEQYF	TGTGCCAGCAGTAGACAGCGCCTTAGCTCCTACGAGCAGTACTTC
-	TRBJ1-3	TRBV5-6	-	CASSPSPSKYGNTIYF	TGTGCCAGCAGCCCTTCGCCCTCTAAATACGGAAACACCATATATTTT
-	TRBJ1-2	TRBV5-1	-	CASSLATAYGYTF	TGCGCCAGCAGCTTGGCGACAGCTTATGGCTACACCTTC
-	TRBJ2-7	TRBV27	TRBD2	CASSPLLAVSSYEQYF	TGTGCCAGCAGTCCCCTCCTAGCGGTGAGCTCCTACGAGCAGTACTTC
-	TRBJ2-2	TRBV5-1	-	CASSQGTGELFF	TGCGCCAGCAGCCAGGGGACCGGGGAGCTGTTTTTT
-	TRBJ2-3	TRBV7-7	-	CASSLGAGRLTDTQYF	TGTGCTAGCAGCTTAGGGGCGGGGCGCCTCACAGATACGCAGTATTTT
-	TRBJ2-2	TRBV9	-	CASSVLSGGNTGELFF	TGTGCCAGCAGCGTACTCAGCGGAGGGAACACCGGGGAGCTGTTTTTT
once	TRBJ1-2	TRBV7-2	-	CASSLGQAGYGYTF	TGTGCCAGCAGCTTAGGGCAGGCGGGCTATGGCTACACCTTC
-	TRBJ1-5	TRBV19	-	CASSIVSSGEGSNQPQHF	TGTGCCAGTAGTATAGTCAGTAGTGGGGAAGGGAGCAATCAGCCCCAGCATTTT
once	TRBJ2-5	TRBV21-1	-	CASSGERDEETQYF	TGTGCCAGCAGCGGAGAACGGGACGAGGAGACCCAGTACTTC
-	TRBJ2-3	TRBV6-1	TRBD2	CASTPGLASDTQYF	TGTGCCAGCACTCCGGGACTAGCTTCAGATACGCAGTATTTT
-	TRBJ2-3	TRBV4-1	TRBD2	CASSQNRGADTQYF	TGCGCCAGCAGCCAGAACCGGGGGGCAGATACGCAGTATTTT
-	TRBJ2-1	TRBV9	TRBD2	CASSVVQLAGYNEQFF	TGTGCCAGCAGCGTAGTTCAACTAGCGGGGTACAATGAGCAGTTCTTC
-	TRBJ2-7	TRBV30	TRBD1	CAWRDSPSYEQYF	TGTGCCTGGCGGGACAGTCCCTCCTACGAGCAGTACTTC
-	TRBJ2-2	TRBV5-4	-	CASSLRDTGELFF	TGTGCCAGCAGCCTGAGAGACACCGGGGAGCTGTTTTTT
once	TRBJ2-7	TRBV6-1	TRBD2	CASSARLAGVNEQYF	TGTGCCAGCAGTGCCCGACTAGCGGGGGTAAACGAGCAGTACTTC
-	TRBJ1-4	TRBV5-4	TRBD1	CASSWTGARGEKLFF	TGTGCCAGCAGCTGGACAGGGGCGAGAGGTGAAAAACTGTTTTTT
-	TRBJ1-4	TRBV15	-	CATSRGRVTNEKLFF	TGTGCCACCAGCAGAGGGAGGGTGACTAATGAAAAACTGTTTTTT
-	TRBJ1-2	TRBV14	TRBD1	CASSPGTVVGYTF	TGTGCCAGCAGCCCCGGGACAGTGGTTGGCTACACCTTC
-	TRBJ1-4	TRBV2	-	CASNQESTNEKLFF	TGTGCCAGCAACCAGGAGTCAACTAATGAAAAACTGTTTTTT
-	TRBJ2-1	TRBV20-1	-	CSAKGNEQFF	TGCAGTGCCAAGGGTAATGAGCAGTTCTTC
once	TRBJ2-7	TRBV5-1	-	CASSLLRGNGEQYF	TGCGCCAGCAGCTTGCTACGGGGGAATGGCGAGCAGTACTTC
-	TRBJ2-7	TRBV28	-	CASSLQSPGVYEQYF	TGTGCCAGCAGTTTACAATCGCCAGGGGTTTACGAGCAGTACTTC
-	TRBJ1-2	TRBV10-3	-	CASIRDKYNYGYTF	TGTGCCTCCATCCGAGACAAGTATAACTATGGCTACACCTTC
-	TRBJ1-6	TRBV7-8	TRBD1	CASSLKGQGAQIPLHF	TGTGCCAGCAGCTTAAAGGGACAGGGGGCTCAAATACCCCTCCACTTT
-	TRBJ2-5	TRBV5-1	-	CASSPRGAQETQYF	TGCGCCAGCTCCCCCCGGGGGGCACAAGAGACCCAGTACTTC
-	TRBJ1-2	TRBV7-9	-	CASSSADSSYGYTF	TGTGCCAGCAGCTCCGCGGACAGCTCCTATGGCTACACCTTC
-	TRBJ1-1	TRBV18	TRBD1	CASSTGQGALRAEAFF	TGTGCCAGCTCAACGGGACAGGGGGCGCTACGGGCTGAAGCTTTCTTT
-	TRBJ1-6	TRBV30	-	CAWSAEGRNSPLHF	TGTGCCTGGAGTGCCGAGGGCCGTAATTCACCCCTCCACTTT
-	TRBJ2-3	TRBV5-1	-	CASSLDREADTQYF	TGCGCCAGCAGCTTGGACAGGGAAGCAGATACGCAGTATTTT
-	TRBJ2-2	TRBV29-1	-	CSVASILGGELFF	TGCAGCGTTGCGTCTATTCTGGGCGGGGAGCTGTTTTTT
-	TRBJ2-3	TRBV25-1	-	CASSGQTRDTQYF	TGTGCCAGCAGTGGACAGACTAGAGATACGCAGTATTTT
-	TRBJ2-5	TRBV29-1	-	CSVKSRLMETQYF	TGCAGCGTCAAAAGCCGTTTAATGGAGACCCAGTACTTC
-	TRBJ2-7	TRBV11-2	-	CASTSPAGNYEQYF	TGTGCCAGCACCTCTCCCGCAGGGAACTACGAGCAGTACTTC
-	TRBJ1-2	TRBV27	-	CASSFRDGHGYTF	TGTGCCAGCAGTTTCCGGGACGGGCATGGCTACACCTTC
once	TRBJ1-1	TRBV7-9	-	CASSLARNTEAFF	TGTGCCAGCAGCTTAGCACGAAACACTGAAGCTTTCTTT